A single sample is the source of the 18 T cell receptor beta chains below, sequenced in a study of identical twins. MiXCR, applied by TCRdb to the 5' RACE reads, yields one record per CDR3 protein. Among a few hundred thousand distinct CDR3 sequences listed, 12% to 15% were seen once. Another study also made use of these data, one on yellow fever vaccine responses in identical twins.

Sequencing used CD4+ T cells sorted from blood. These receptors were collected from a young woman in good health.

This clonotype was counted a few times. The chain couples TRBV20-1 to TRBJ1-6; perhaps TRBD1 as D (5 bases). Trimming left V 6 bases short and J 8 bases short, with 20 bases between. CDR3 size: 15 residues. The germline V gene has CDR1 DFQATT and CDR2 SNEGSKA (reference sequence). The CDR3 region is CSALNSGTGDSPLHF. The CDR3 region has the DNA TGCAGTGCCCTAAACTCCGGGACGGGGGATTCACCCCTCCACTTT.

The chain joins TRBV12-3 or TRBV12-4 to TRBJ2-2, with D perhaps matching TRBD2 (6 bases). V was cut by 3 bases and J by 5 bases, with 16 bases left in between. CDR3 length equals 16 residues. CDR3 coding DNA: TGTGCCAGCAGTTTGGGTGGTGGGAGGTGGACCGGGGAGCTGTTTTTT. Amino acids: CASSLGGGRWTGELFF.

The chain employs TRBV20-1 and TRBJ2-6; D gene unclear. The germline V and J ends were trimmed by 5 bases and 0 bases, with 8 bases remaining between them. The germline V gene encodes CDR1 DFQATT and CDR2 SNEGSKA (reference sequence). The CDR3 totals 14 residues. CDR3 residues: CSAERISGANVLTF. CDR3 DNA: TGCAGTGCTGAACGGATCTCTGGGGCCAACGTCCTGACTTTC.

Only a few counts were recorded for this clonotype. DNA for the CDR3: TGTGCCAGCAGCTTAGATGCAAATTCTGAGCAGTTCTTC. Its protein product is CASSLDANSEQFF. The chain recombines TRBV7-2 with TRBJ2-1; D gene unclear. This CDR3 is built from 13 residues. Germline V gene data show CDR1 as SGHTA and CDR2 as FQGNSA. Trimming cost V 1 base and J 9 bases, with 10 bases left between them.

In this sample, this clonotype turned up a few times. The J gene is TRBJ2-1, the V gene TRBV7-2; possibly TRBD2 for D (5 bases). The V end lost 3 bases, the J end lost 5 bases, and 8 bases lay between the germline ends. The CDR3 spans 13 residues. Germline V CDR1 and CDR2: SGHTA, FQGNSA. The CDR3 DNA reads TGTGCCAGCAGCTTCCGGGGTAACAATGAGCAGTTCTTC. Its protein product is CASSFRGNNEQFF. Combining the CDR3 with reference TRBV7-2 and TRBJ2-1 gives the whole variable domain GAGVSQSPSNKVTEKGKDVELRCDPISGHTALYWYRQSLGQGLEFLIYFQGNSAPDKSGLPSDRFSAERTGGSVSTLTIQRTQQEDSAVYLCASSFRGNNEQFFGPGTRLTVL.

This clonotype was found a few times. The chain recombines TRBV4-1 with TRBJ1-1; no definite D call. V was pared by 7 bases and J by 7 bases, with 16 bases between. The CDR3 is made up of 13 amino acids. Germline values: CDR1 MGHRA, CDR2 YSYEKL. DNA for the CDR3: TGCGCCAGCATCCTTCGGCAACGGGGTGAAGCTTTCTTT. Its protein is CASILRQRGEAFF.

In this sample, this clonotype turned up a few times. This chain uses TRBV7-3 with TRBJ2-5; 12 bases match TRBD1. V lost 5 bases and J lost 4; bases outside the gene matches: 2. The CDR3 is made up of 14 amino acids. Germline loops: CDR1 SGHTA, CDR2 FQGTGA. In DNA form, the CDR3 reads TGTGCCAGCAGCGGGACAGGGGGCGCAGAGACCCAGTACTTC. It yields the protein CASSGTGGAETQYF.

The chain is built from TRBV12-3 or TRBV12-4 and TRBJ2-1; 10 nucleotides line up with TRBD1. The J segment lost 5 bases and the V segment lost 6 bases, leaving 10 bases of the junction unmatched. The length of the CDR3 is 16 residues. The CDR3 DNA reads as TGTGCCAGCAGCCGGAGGGGACAGGGGTCACACAATGAGCAGTTCTTC. This codes for CASSRRGQGSHNEQFF.

This clonotype came up a few times. The CDR3 nucleotides are TGCGCCAGCAGCTTGGTTTCTAGCGGGGGGAGCACAGATACGCAGTATTTT. It encodes CASSLVSSGGSTDTQYF. The rearrangement joins TRBV5-1 to TRBJ2-3; the match to TRBD2 covers 11 bases. There are 17 residues in the CDR3. Germline V gene data show CDR1 as SGHRS and CDR2 as YFSETQ. V dropped 0 bases and J dropped 0; count of bases not matched to a gene: 3. The whole variable domain, remainder taken from reference TRBV5-1 and TRBJ2-3, is KAGVTQTPRYLIKTRGQQVTLSCSPISGHRSVSWYQQTPGQGLQFLFEYFSETQRNKGNFPGRFSGRQFSNSRSEMNVSTLELGDSALYLCASSLVSSGGSTDTQYFGPGTRLTVL.

This chain joins TRBV20-1 and TRBJ2-5, with 9 nucleotides matching TRBD1. The CDR3 has 15 amino acids. V lost 3 bases, J lost 4 bases, and 9 bases stayed unmatched. The germline CDR1 and CDR2 sequences are DFQATT and SNEGSKA (reference sequence). This CDR3 is CSARSYRGRSETQYF. The CDR3 DNA reads as TGCAGTGCTAGGTCGTACAGGGGGCGATCAGAGACCCAGTACTTC.

The chain combines TRBV20-1 with TRBJ1-1, with a weak D call TRBD1 (6 bases). Germline CDR1 DFQATT, CDR2 SNEGSKA (reference sequence). CDR3 length: 14 amino acids. V was pared by 1 base and J by 6 bases, with 15 bases between. The CDR3 loop reads CSARVPQGDAEAFF. CDR3 nucleotide sequence: TGCAGTGCTAGAGTTCCACAGGGTGACGCTGAAGCTTTCTTT.

The table lists this clonotype with a few counts. The chain employs TRBV24-1 and TRBJ2-1, with 11 nucleotides matching TRBD2. Germline V lookup: CDR1 KGHDR, CDR2 SFDVKD. V dropped 3 bases and J dropped 6; count of bases not matched to a gene: 12. The CDR3 length is 18 residues. The CDR3 DNA reads as TGTGCCACCAGTGATCCCCCCTCGACTAGCGGGACAACCAATGAGCAGTTCTTC. This gives the protein CATSDPPSTSGTTNEQFF.

The chain links TRBV5-1 to TRBJ2-2; D is possibly TRBD1 (5 bases). The CDR3 length is 16 residues. Trimming pared 0 bases from V and 5 bases from J, leaving 14 bases between. CDR1 is SGHRS, CDR2 YFSETQ, per germline. CDR3 DNA: TGCGCCAGCAGCTTGGCTTCTGGACATCCTACCGGGGAGCTGTTTTTT. It specifies CASSLASGHPTGELFF.

This rearrangement joins TRBV4-1 to TRBJ2-5, with D perhaps TRBD1 (5 bases). The CDR3 consists of 16 residues. Trimming stripped 0 bases from V and 4 bases from J, with 15 bases between. Germline CDR1 MGHRA, CDR2 YSYEKL. The CDR3 sequence is CASSQDIGAGRETQYF. CDR3 bases: TGCGCCAGCAGCCAAGATATAGGGGCCGGGCGAGAGACCCAGTACTTC.

Only a few counts were recorded for this clonotype. The chain joins TRBV6-2 or TRBV6-3 to TRBJ2-2, with no clear D. CDR1 MNHEY and CDR2 SVGEGT come from the germline V gene. The CDR3 extends over 13 amino acids. Trimming left V 3 bases short and J 3 bases short, with 5 bases between. In DNA, the CDR3 is TGTGCCAGCAGTTATGGGTACACCGGGGAGCTGTTTTTT. Protein sequence: CASSYGYTGELFF.

This clonotype appeared many times. The genes are TRBV12-3 or TRBV12-4 and TRBJ1-2; perhaps TRBD1 as D (6 bases). The V end was cut by 2 bases, the J end by 1 base, with 14 bases between. This CDR3 is 16 amino acids long. The DNA of the CDR3 is TGTGCCAGCAGTTTATTCAGGGGAGGGAGTAACTATGGCTACACCTTC. Its protein product is CASSLFRGGSNYGYTF.

This clonotype occurred a few times. The chain links TRBV12-3 or TRBV12-4 to TRBJ1-2; 7 nucleotides agree with TRBD1. CDR3 length: 16 residues. V lost 6 bases and J lost 8; bases outside the gene matches: 18. CDR3 DNA sequence: TGTGCCAGCAGCCGACGCTTGGGCATAGGGGGCGCAGGCTACACCTTC. Amino acids: CASSRRLGIGGAGYTF.

The chain joins TRBV5-1 to TRBJ2-7; D possibly corresponds to TRBD1 (6 bases). The CDR3 has 14 residues. V was shortened by 2 bases and J by 2 bases, with 11 bases between the two germline ends. From germline, CDR1 is SGHRS and CDR2 YFSETQ. The CDR3 sequence is CASSLLAGAYEQYV. For the CDR3, the DNA is TGCGCCAGCAGCTTATTGGCAGGGGCCTACGAGCAGTACGTC.